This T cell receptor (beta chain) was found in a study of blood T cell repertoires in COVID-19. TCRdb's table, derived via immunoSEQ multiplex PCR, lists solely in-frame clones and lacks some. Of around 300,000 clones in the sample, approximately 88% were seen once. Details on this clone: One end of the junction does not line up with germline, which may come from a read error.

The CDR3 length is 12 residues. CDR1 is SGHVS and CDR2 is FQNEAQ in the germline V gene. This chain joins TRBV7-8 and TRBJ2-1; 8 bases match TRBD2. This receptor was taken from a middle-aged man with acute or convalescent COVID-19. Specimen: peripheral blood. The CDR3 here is CASSPHAGGGIF. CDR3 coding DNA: TGTGCCAGCAGCCCCCATGCAGGCGGGGGGATCTTC.